This T cell receptor (beta chain) originates from a study of blood T cell repertoires in COVID-19. Whole-study context: T cells, B-cell-depleted T cells, or PBMCs provided the cDNA or gDNA that served as material.

The CDR3 runs 22 residues. With V trimmed by 4 bases and J by 3 bases, 28 bases remained unmatched. Using immunoSEQ multiplex PCR, the repertoire was profiled, and TCRdb retains in-frame clones only, with some absent. The sample lists about 470,000 clones, roughly nine tenths occurring once. Among Cohort 3 donors, those recovered had two negative PCRs, clearance, or symptom resolution. Sequencing was carried out using PBMCs or T cells enriched from blood (not recorded which). V usage is TRBV23-1 and J usage is TRBJ1-1; the match to TRBD1 covers 8 bases. TRBV23-1 is placed among ORFs of uncertain function. The sequence derives from a woman aged 18-29 years who had recovered from COVID-19. CDR3 nucleotides: TGCGCCAGCAGTCTCCTCACACCGGACAGGGTATTGGACCAGAATACCGACACTGAAGCTTTCTTT. This codes for CASSLLTPDRVLDQNTDTEAFF.